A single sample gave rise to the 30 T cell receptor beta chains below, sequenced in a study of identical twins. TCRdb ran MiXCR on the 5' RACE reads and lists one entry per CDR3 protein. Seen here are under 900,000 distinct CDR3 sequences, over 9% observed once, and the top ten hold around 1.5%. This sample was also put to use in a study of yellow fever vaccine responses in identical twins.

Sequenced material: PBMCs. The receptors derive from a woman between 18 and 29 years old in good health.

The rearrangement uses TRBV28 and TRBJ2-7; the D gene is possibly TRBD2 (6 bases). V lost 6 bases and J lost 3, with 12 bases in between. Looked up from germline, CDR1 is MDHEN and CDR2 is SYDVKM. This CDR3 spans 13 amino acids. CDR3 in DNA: TGTGCCAGCAGACCCACGGGGGTCTACGAGCAGTACGTC. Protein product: CASRPTGVYEQYV.

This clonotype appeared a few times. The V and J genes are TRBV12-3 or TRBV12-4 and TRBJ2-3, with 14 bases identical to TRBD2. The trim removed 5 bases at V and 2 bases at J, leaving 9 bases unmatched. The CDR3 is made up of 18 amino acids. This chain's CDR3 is CASSPAGLAGADTDTQYF. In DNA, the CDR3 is TGTGCCAGCAGTCCGGCGGGACTAGCGGGGGCCGACACAGATACGCAGTATTTT.

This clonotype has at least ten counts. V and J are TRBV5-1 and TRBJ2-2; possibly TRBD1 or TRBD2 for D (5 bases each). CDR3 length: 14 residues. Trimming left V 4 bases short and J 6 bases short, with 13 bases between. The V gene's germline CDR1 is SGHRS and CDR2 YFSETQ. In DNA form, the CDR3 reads TGCGCCAGCAGCGGGGACCTGGCCCCCGGGGAGCTGTTTTTT. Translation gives CASSGDLAPGELFF.

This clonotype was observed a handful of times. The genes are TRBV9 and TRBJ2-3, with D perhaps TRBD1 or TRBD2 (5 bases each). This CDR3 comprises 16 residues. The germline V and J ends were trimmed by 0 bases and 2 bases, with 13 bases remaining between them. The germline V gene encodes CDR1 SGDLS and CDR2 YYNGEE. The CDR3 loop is CASSVVTGHLTDTQYF. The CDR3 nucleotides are TGTGCCAGCAGCGTAGTGACGGGGCACCTCACAGATACGCAGTATTTT. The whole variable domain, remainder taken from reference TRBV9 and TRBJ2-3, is DSGVTQTPKHLITATGQRVTLRCSPRSGDLSVYWYQQSLDQGLQFLIQYYNGEERAKGNILERFSAQQFPDLHSELNLSSLELGDSALYFCASSVVTGHLTDTQYFGPGTRLTVL.

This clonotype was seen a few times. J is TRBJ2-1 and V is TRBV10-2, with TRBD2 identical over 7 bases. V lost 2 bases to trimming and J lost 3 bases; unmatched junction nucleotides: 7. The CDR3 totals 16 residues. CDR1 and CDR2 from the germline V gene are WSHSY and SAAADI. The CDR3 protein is CASSEGSGRDYNEQFF. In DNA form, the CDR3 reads TGCGCCAGCAGTGAGGGGTCTGGGAGGGACTACAATGAGCAGTTCTTC.

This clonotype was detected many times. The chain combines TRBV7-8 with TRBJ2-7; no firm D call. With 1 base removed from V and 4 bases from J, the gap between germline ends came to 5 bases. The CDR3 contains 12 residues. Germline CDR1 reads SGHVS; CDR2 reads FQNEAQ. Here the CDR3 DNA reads TGTGCCAGCAGCTTAGGGCAGTACGAGCAGTACTTC. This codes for CASSLGQYEQYF. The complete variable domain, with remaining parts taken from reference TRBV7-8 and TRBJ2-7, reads GAGVSQSPRYKVAKRGQDVALRCDPISGHVSLFWYQQALGQGPEFLTYFQNEAQLDKSGLPSDRFFAERPEGSVSTLKIQRTQQEDSAVYLCASSLGQYEQYFGPGTRLTVT.

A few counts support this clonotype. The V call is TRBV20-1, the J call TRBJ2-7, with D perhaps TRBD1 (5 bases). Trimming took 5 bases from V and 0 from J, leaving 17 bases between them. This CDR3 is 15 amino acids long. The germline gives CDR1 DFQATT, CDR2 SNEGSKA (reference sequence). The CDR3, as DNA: TGCAGTGCTTTTTTCAGGACATCTTTCTCCTACGAGCAGTACTTC. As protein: CSAFFRTSFSYEQYF.

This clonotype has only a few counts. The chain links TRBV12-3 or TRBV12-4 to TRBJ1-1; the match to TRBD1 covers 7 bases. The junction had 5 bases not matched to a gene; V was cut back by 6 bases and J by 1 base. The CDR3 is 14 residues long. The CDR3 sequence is CASRADRRNTEAFF. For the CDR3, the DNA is TGTGCCAGCAGGGCGGACAGGAGGAACACTGAAGCTTTCTTT.

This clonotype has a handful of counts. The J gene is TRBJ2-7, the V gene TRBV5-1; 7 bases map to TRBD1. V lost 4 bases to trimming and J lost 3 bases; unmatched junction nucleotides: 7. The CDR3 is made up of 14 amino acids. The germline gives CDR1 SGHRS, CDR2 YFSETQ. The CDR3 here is CASSPSTGNYEQYF. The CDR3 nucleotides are TGCGCCAGCAGCCCATCGACAGGGAACTACGAGCAGTACTTC.

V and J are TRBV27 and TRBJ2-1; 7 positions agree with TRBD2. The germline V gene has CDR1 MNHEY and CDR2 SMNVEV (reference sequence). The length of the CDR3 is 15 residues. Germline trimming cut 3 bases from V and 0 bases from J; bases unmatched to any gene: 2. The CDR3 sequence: CASSFREASYNEQFF. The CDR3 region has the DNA TGTGCCAGCAGTTTTCGGGAGGCCTCCTACAATGAGCAGTTCTTC.

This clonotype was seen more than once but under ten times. This CDR3 is CASSLSVGRRTNEKLFF. The CDR3 region has the DNA TGTGCCAGCAGTTTAAGCGTCGGACGTCGGACTAATGAAAAACTGTTTTTT. The chain links TRBV12-3 or TRBV12-4 to TRBJ1-4; no clear D. V lost 2 bases and J lost 2, with 15 bases in between. The CDR3 is 17 amino acids.

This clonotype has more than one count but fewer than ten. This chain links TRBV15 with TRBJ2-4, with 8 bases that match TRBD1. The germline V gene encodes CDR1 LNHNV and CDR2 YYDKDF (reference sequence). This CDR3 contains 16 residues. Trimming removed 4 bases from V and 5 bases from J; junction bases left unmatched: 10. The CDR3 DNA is TGTGCCACCAGCATCCAGGGGGCAGGGGACCAAAACATTCAGTACTTC. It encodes CATSIQGAGDQNIQYF. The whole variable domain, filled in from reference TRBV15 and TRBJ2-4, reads DAMVIQNPRYQVTQFGKPVTLSCSQTLNHNVMYWYQQKSSQAPKLLFHYYDKDFNNEADTPDNFQSRRPNTSFCFLDIRSPGLGDTAMYLCATSIQGAGDQNIQYFGAGTRLSVL.

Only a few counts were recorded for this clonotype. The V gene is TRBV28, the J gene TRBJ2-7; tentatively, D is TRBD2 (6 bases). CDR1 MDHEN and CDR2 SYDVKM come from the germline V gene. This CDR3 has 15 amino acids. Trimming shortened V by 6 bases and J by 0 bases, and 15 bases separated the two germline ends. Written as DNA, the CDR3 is TGTGCCAGCAGCACAACTAGCCGAAGCTCCTACGAGCAGTACGTC. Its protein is CASSTTSRSSYEQYV.

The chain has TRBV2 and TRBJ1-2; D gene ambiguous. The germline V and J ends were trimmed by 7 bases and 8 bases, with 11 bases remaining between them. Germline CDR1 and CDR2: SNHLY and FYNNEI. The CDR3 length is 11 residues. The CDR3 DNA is TGTGCCAGCAACCAGGCCAGAGGCTACACCTTC. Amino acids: CASNQARGYTF.

The CDR3 sequence: CASSLETLAPNTGELFF. CDR3 coding DNA: TGTGCCAGCAGCTTAGAAACTCTAGCGCCGAACACCGGGGAGCTGTTTTTT. V gene TRBV13 combines with J gene TRBJ2-2, with D possibly matching TRBD2 (6 bases). Trimming pared 1 base from V and 0 bases from J, leaving 12 bases between. Germline V gene sequence: CDR1 PRHDT, CDR2 FYEKMQ (reference sequence). The CDR3 is 17 residues long.

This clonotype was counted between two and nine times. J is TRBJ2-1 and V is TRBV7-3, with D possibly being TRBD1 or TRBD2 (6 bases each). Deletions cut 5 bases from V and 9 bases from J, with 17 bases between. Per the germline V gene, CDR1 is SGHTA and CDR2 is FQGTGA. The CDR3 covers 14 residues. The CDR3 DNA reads TGTGCCAGCAGCCCCGAGGGGGGAGTTGGTGAGCAGTTCTTC. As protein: CASSPEGGVGEQFF.

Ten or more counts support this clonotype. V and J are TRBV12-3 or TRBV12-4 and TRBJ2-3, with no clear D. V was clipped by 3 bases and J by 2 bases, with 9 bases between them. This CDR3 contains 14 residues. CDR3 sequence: CASSLVAITDTQYF. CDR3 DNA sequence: TGTGCCAGCAGTTTGGTGGCGATCACAGATACGCAGTATTTT.

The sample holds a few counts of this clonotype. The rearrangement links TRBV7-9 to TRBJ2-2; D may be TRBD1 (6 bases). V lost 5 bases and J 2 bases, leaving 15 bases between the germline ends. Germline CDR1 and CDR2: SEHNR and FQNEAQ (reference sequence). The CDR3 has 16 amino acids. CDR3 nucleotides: TGTGCCAGCAGCGCTGAGGCAGGGGTTAACACCGGGGAGCTGTTTTTT. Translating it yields CASSAEAGVNTGELFF. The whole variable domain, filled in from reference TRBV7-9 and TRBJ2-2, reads DTGVSQNPRHKITKRGQNVTFRCDPISEHNRLYWYRQTLGQGPEFLTYFQNEAQLEKSRLLSDRFSAERPKGSFSTLEIQRTEQGDSAMYLCASSAEAGVNTGELFFGEGSRLTVL.

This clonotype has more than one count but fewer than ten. As DNA, the CDR3 is TGCAGTGCTAGTGGTCGTCTAGGCTACGAGCAGTACTTC. This encodes CSASGRLGYEQYF. The rearrangement uses TRBV20-1 and TRBJ2-7; D not resolved. The CDR3 extends over 13 amino acids. Germline CDR1 and CDR2: DFQATT and SNEGSKA (reference sequence). Trimming took 3 bases from V and 3 from J, leaving 12 bases between them.

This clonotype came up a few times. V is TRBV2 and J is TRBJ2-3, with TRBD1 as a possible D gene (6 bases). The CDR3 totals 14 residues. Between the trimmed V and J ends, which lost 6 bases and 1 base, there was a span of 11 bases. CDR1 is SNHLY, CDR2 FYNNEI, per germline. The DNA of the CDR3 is TGTGCCAGCAGAAATCACAGGGGCACAGATACGCAGTATTTT. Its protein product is CASRNHRGTDTQYF. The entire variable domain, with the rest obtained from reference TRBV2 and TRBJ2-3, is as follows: EPEVTQTPSHQVTQMGQEVILRCVPISNHLYFYWYRQILGQKVEFLVSFYNNEISEKSEIFDDQFSVERPDGSNFTLKIRSTKLEDSAMYFCASRNHRGTDTQYFGPGTRLTVL.

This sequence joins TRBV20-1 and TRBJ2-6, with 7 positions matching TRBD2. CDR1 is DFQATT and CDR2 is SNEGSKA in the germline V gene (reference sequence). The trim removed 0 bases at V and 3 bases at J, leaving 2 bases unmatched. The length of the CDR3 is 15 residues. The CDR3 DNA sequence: TGCAGTGCTAGAGATGGGGGGGTTGGGGCCAACGTCCTGACTTTC. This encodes CSARDGGVGANVLTF.

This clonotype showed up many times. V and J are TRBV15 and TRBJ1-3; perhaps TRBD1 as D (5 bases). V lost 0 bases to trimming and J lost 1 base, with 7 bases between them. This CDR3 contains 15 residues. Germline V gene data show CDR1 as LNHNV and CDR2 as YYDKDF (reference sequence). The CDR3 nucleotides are TGTGCCACCAGCAGAGATAGGGGATCTGGAAACACCATATATTTT. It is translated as CATSRDRGSGNTIYF.

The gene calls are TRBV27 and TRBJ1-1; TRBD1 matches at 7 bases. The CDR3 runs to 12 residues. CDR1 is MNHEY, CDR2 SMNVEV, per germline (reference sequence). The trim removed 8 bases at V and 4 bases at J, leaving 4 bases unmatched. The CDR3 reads CASGDRFTEAFF. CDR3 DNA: TGTGCCAGCGGGGACAGATTCACTGAAGCTTTCTTT.

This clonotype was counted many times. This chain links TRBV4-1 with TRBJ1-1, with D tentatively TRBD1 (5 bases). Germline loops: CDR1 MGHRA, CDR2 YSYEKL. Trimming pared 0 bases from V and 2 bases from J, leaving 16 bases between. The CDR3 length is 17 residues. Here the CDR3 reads CASSQETGRAINTEAFF. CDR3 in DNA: TGCGCCAGCAGCCAAGAAACGGGCAGGGCAATTAACACTGAAGCTTTCTTT.

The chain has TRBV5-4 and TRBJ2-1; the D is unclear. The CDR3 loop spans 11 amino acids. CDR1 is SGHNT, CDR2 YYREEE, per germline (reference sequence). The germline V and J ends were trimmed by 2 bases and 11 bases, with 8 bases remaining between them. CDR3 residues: CASSLGVKQFF. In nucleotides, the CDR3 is TGTGCCAGCAGCTTAGGCGTAAAGCAGTTCTTC.

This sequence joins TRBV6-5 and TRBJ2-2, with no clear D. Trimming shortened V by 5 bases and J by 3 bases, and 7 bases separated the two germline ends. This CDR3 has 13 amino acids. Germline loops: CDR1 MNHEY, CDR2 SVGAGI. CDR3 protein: CASSTGYTGELFF. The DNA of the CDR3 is TGTGCCAGCAGTACTGGCTACACCGGGGAGCTGTTTTTT.

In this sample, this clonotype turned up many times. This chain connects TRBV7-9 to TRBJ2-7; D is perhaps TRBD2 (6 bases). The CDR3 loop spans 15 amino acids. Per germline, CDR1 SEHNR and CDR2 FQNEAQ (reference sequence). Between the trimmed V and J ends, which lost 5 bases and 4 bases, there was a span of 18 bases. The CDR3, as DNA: TGTGCCAGCAGCCCAGCGGGTTACGGACTATACGAGCAGTACTTC. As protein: CASSPAGYGLYEQYF.

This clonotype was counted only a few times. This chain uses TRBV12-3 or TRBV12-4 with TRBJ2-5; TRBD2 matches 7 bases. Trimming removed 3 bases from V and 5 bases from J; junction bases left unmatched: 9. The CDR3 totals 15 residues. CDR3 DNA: TGTGCCAGCAGTTTGCTTGGGCTAGCGGCGGAGACCCAGTACTTC. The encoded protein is CASSLLGLAAETQYF.

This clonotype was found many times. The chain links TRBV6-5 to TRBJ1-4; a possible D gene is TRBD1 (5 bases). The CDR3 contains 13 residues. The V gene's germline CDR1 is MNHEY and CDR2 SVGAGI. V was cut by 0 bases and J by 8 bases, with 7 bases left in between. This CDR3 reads CASSYSRGEKLFF. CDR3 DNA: TGTGCCAGCAGTTACTCGAGGGGAGAAAAACTGTTTTTT.

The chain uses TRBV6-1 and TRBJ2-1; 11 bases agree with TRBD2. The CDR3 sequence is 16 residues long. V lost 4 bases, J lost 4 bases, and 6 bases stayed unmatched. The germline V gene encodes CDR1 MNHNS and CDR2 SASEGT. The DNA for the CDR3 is TGTGCCAGCAGTGGAACTAGCGGGAGTGCTTACAATGAGCAGTTCTTC. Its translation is CASSGTSGSAYNEQFF.